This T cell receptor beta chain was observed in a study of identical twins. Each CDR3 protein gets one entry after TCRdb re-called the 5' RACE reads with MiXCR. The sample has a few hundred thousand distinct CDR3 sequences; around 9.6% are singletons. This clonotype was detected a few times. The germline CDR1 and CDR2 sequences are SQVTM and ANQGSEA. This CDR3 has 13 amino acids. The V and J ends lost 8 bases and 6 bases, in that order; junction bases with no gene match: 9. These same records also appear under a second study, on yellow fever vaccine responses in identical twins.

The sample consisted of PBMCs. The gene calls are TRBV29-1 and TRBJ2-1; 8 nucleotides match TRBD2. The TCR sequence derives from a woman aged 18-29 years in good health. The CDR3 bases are TGCAGCACTAACGCCGGGACTAGCAATGAGCAGTTCTTC. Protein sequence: CSTNAGTSNEQFF.